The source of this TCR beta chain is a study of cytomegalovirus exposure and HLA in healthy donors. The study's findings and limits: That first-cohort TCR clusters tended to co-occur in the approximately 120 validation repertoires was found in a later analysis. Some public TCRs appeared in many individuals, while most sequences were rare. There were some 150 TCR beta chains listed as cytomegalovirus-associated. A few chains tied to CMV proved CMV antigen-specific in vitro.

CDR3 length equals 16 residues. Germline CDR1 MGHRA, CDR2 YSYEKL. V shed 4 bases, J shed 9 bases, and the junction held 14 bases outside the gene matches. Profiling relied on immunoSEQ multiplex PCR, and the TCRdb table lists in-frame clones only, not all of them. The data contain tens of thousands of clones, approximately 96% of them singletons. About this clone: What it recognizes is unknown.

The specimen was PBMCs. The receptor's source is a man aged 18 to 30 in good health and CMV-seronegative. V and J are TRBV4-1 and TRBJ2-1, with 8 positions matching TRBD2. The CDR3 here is CASSRVAGTSTVEQFF. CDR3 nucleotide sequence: TGCGCCAGCAGCCGGGTAGCGGGAACCTCTACGGTTGAGCAGTTCTTC.